This T cell receptor (beta chain) was captured in a study of T cells in women clearing cervical HPV infection. As for the study in general: Case blood was drawn a median around 150 days after lesion detection.

Study outcomes and limitations: T-cell numbers per sample were unknown and may explain richness differences. Associations may precede or follow infection; HPV-specific or memory T cells were not isolated.

Genomic DNA, averaging about 1,100 ng per sample, yielded TCR beta CDR3 via immunoSEQ. Sequenced by immunoSEQ multiplex PCR; TCRdb stores in-frame clones only, minus some. The sample has about 37,000 clones, and its top ten clones hold 6% to 7.5%. Note on this clone: What it binds is unknown. From the germline J gene comes the end of the CDR3, since the read stops 3 residues before it.

In germline, CDR1 is LNHDA, CDR2 SQIVND (reference sequence). Trimming cost V 6 bases and J 2 bases; bases outside gene matches: 5. The CDR3 has 14 amino acids. The sequence derives from a woman aged 18 to 75 with a cervical HPV16 infection that either progressed to CIN3+ or cleared (not recorded which). The source material was blood buffy coat. The chain couples TRBV19 to TRBJ2-3, with TRBD1 identical over 7 bases. CDR3 amino acids: CASRDRNPTDTQYF. The covered CDR3 bases are TGTGCCAGTAGGGACAGGAACCCCACAGATACG. Full variable domain (missing parts from reference TRBV19 and TRBJ2-3): DGGITQSPKYLFRKEGQNVTLSCEQNLNHDAMYWYRQDPGQGLRLIYYSQIVNDFQKGDIAEGYSVSREKKESFPLTVTSAQKNPTAFYLCASRDRNPTDTQYFGPGTRLTVL.